This TCR beta chain was recovered during a study of T cells in Graves' hyperthyroidism and ophthalmopathy. No progression to ophthalmopathy during 18 months of follow-up defined stable disease. The CDR3 runs to 15 residues. Germline CDR1 SEHNR, CDR2 FQNEAQ (reference sequence). J lost 2 bases, V lost 4 bases, and 6 bases had no gene match. Notes on the study in general: Most thyroid clonotypes expanded above 0.001 were also detected in blood. Progression to ophthalmopathy was predicted a median of roughly seven months early.

This clonotype occurred many times. The antigen remains undetermined. TCR beta CDR3 sequences were amplified from RNA transcripts. RT-PCR in the first round (using the HTBI primer set) targeted the TCR CDR3. MiXCR, run by TCRdb on the multiplex PCR reads, gives a single entry per CDR3 protein. The sample lists a few hundred thousand distinct CDR3 sequences; roughly 13% were seen once. The sample consisted of blood. The chain links TRBV7-9 to TRBJ2-7, with 9 nucleotides matching TRBD1. The sequence was obtained from a woman aged 18-35 years with Graves' hyperthyroidism. The DNA of the CDR3 is TGTGCCAGCAGCTCCGGACAGGGGTACCCCTACGAGCAGTACTTC. Protein product: CASSSGQGYPYEQYF.